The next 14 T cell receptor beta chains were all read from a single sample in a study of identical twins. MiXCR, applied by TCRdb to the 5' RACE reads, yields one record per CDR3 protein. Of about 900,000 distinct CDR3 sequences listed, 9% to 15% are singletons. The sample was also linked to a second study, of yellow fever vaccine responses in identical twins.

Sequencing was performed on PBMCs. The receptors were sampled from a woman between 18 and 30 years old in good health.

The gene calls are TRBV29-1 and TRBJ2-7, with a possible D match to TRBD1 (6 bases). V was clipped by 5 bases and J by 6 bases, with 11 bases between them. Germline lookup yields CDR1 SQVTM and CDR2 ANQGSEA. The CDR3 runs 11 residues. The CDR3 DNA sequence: TGCAGCGTTAACTCAGGGGCCGAGCAGTACTTC. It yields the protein CSVNSGAEQYF.

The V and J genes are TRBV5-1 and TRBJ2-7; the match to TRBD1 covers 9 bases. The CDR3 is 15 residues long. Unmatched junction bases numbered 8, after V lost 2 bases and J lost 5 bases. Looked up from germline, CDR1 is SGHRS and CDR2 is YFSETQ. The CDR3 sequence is CASSFPSDRGDEQYF. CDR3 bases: TGCGCCAGCAGCTTCCCTTCGGACAGGGGCGACGAGCAGTACTTC.

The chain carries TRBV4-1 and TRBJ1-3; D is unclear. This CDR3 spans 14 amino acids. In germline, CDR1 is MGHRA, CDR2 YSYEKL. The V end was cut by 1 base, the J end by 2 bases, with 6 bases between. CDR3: CASSQGITGNTIYF. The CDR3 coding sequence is TGCGCCAGCAGCCAAGGCATAACTGGAAACACCATATATTTT.

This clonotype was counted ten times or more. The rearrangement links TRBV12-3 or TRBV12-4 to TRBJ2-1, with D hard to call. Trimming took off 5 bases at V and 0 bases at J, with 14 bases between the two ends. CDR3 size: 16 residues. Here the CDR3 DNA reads TGTGCCAGCAGTGAAAGAAGTTGGAGCTCCTACAATGAGCAGTTCTTC. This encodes CASSERSWSSYNEQFF.

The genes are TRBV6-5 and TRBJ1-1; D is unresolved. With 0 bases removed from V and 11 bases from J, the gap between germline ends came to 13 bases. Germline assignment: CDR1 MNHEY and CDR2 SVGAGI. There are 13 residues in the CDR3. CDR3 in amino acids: CASSYSLSKRAFF. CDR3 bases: TGTGCCAGCAGTTACTCTTTGAGCAAGAGGGCTTTCTTT.

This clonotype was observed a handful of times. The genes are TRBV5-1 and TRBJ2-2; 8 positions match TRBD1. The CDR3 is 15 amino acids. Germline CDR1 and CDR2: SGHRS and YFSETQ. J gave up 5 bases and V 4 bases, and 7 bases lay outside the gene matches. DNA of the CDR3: TGCGCCAGCAGCCCAGACAGGGGAGCTACCGGGGAGCTGTTTTTT. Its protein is CASSPDRGATGELFF.

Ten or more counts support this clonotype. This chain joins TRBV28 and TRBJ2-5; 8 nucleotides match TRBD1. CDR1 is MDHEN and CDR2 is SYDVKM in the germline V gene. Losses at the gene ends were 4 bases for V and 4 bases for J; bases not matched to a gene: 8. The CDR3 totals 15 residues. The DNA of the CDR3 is TGTGCCAGCAGTTCCGGACAGGGAAATGTAGAGACCCAGTACTTC. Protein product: CASSSGQGNVETQYF.

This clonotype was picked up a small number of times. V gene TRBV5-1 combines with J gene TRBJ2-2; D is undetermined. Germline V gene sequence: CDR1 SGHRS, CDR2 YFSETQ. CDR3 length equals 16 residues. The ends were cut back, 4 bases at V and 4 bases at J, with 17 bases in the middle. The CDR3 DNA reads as TGCGCCAGCAGCACCGGTCGCCTAGGCGGCACCGGGGAGCTGTTTTTT. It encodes CASSTGRLGGTGELFF.

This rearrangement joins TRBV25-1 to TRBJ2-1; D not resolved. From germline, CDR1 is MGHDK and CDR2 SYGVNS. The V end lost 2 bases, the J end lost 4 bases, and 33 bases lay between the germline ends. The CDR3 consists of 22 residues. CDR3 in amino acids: CASSEVGERGYRGPGGYNEQFF. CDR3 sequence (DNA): TGTGCCAGCAGTGAAGTTGGCGAGAGAGGTTATAGAGGCCCAGGTGGATACAATGAGCAGTTCTTC.

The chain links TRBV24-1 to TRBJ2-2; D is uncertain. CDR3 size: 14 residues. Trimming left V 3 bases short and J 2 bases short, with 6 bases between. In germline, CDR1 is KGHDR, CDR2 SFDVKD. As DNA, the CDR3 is TGTGCCACCAGTGATCTGACAAACACCGGGGAGCTGTTTTTT. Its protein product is CATSDLTNTGELFF.

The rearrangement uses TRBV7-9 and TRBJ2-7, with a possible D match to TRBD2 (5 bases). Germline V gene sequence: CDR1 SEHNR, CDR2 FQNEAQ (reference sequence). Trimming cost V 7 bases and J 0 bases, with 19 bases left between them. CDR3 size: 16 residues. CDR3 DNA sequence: TGTGCCAGCAACCAAGGGAGCGGCCCGAGCTCCTACGAGCAGTACTTC. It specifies CASNQGSGPSSYEQYF.

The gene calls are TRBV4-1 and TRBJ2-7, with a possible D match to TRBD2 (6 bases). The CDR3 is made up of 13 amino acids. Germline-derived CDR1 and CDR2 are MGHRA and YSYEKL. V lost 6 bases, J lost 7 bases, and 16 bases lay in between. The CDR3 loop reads CASSSGGPLEQYF. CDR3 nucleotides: TGCGCCAGCAGTAGTGGAGGGCCTTTGGAGCAGTACTTC.

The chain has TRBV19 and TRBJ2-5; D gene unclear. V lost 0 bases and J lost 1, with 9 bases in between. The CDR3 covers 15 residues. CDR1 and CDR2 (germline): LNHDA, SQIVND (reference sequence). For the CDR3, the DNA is TGTGCCAGTAGTATAGAACGGCGACCCCAAGAGACCCAGTACTTC. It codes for CASSIERRPQETQYF.

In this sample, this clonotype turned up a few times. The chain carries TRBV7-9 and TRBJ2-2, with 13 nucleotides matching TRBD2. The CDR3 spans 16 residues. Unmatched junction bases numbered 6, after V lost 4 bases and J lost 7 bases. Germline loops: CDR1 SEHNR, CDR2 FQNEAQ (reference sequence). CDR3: CASSSKTSGGIGELFF. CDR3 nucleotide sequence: TGTGCCAGCAGCTCCAAGACTAGCGGGGGGATCGGGGAGCTGTTTTTT.